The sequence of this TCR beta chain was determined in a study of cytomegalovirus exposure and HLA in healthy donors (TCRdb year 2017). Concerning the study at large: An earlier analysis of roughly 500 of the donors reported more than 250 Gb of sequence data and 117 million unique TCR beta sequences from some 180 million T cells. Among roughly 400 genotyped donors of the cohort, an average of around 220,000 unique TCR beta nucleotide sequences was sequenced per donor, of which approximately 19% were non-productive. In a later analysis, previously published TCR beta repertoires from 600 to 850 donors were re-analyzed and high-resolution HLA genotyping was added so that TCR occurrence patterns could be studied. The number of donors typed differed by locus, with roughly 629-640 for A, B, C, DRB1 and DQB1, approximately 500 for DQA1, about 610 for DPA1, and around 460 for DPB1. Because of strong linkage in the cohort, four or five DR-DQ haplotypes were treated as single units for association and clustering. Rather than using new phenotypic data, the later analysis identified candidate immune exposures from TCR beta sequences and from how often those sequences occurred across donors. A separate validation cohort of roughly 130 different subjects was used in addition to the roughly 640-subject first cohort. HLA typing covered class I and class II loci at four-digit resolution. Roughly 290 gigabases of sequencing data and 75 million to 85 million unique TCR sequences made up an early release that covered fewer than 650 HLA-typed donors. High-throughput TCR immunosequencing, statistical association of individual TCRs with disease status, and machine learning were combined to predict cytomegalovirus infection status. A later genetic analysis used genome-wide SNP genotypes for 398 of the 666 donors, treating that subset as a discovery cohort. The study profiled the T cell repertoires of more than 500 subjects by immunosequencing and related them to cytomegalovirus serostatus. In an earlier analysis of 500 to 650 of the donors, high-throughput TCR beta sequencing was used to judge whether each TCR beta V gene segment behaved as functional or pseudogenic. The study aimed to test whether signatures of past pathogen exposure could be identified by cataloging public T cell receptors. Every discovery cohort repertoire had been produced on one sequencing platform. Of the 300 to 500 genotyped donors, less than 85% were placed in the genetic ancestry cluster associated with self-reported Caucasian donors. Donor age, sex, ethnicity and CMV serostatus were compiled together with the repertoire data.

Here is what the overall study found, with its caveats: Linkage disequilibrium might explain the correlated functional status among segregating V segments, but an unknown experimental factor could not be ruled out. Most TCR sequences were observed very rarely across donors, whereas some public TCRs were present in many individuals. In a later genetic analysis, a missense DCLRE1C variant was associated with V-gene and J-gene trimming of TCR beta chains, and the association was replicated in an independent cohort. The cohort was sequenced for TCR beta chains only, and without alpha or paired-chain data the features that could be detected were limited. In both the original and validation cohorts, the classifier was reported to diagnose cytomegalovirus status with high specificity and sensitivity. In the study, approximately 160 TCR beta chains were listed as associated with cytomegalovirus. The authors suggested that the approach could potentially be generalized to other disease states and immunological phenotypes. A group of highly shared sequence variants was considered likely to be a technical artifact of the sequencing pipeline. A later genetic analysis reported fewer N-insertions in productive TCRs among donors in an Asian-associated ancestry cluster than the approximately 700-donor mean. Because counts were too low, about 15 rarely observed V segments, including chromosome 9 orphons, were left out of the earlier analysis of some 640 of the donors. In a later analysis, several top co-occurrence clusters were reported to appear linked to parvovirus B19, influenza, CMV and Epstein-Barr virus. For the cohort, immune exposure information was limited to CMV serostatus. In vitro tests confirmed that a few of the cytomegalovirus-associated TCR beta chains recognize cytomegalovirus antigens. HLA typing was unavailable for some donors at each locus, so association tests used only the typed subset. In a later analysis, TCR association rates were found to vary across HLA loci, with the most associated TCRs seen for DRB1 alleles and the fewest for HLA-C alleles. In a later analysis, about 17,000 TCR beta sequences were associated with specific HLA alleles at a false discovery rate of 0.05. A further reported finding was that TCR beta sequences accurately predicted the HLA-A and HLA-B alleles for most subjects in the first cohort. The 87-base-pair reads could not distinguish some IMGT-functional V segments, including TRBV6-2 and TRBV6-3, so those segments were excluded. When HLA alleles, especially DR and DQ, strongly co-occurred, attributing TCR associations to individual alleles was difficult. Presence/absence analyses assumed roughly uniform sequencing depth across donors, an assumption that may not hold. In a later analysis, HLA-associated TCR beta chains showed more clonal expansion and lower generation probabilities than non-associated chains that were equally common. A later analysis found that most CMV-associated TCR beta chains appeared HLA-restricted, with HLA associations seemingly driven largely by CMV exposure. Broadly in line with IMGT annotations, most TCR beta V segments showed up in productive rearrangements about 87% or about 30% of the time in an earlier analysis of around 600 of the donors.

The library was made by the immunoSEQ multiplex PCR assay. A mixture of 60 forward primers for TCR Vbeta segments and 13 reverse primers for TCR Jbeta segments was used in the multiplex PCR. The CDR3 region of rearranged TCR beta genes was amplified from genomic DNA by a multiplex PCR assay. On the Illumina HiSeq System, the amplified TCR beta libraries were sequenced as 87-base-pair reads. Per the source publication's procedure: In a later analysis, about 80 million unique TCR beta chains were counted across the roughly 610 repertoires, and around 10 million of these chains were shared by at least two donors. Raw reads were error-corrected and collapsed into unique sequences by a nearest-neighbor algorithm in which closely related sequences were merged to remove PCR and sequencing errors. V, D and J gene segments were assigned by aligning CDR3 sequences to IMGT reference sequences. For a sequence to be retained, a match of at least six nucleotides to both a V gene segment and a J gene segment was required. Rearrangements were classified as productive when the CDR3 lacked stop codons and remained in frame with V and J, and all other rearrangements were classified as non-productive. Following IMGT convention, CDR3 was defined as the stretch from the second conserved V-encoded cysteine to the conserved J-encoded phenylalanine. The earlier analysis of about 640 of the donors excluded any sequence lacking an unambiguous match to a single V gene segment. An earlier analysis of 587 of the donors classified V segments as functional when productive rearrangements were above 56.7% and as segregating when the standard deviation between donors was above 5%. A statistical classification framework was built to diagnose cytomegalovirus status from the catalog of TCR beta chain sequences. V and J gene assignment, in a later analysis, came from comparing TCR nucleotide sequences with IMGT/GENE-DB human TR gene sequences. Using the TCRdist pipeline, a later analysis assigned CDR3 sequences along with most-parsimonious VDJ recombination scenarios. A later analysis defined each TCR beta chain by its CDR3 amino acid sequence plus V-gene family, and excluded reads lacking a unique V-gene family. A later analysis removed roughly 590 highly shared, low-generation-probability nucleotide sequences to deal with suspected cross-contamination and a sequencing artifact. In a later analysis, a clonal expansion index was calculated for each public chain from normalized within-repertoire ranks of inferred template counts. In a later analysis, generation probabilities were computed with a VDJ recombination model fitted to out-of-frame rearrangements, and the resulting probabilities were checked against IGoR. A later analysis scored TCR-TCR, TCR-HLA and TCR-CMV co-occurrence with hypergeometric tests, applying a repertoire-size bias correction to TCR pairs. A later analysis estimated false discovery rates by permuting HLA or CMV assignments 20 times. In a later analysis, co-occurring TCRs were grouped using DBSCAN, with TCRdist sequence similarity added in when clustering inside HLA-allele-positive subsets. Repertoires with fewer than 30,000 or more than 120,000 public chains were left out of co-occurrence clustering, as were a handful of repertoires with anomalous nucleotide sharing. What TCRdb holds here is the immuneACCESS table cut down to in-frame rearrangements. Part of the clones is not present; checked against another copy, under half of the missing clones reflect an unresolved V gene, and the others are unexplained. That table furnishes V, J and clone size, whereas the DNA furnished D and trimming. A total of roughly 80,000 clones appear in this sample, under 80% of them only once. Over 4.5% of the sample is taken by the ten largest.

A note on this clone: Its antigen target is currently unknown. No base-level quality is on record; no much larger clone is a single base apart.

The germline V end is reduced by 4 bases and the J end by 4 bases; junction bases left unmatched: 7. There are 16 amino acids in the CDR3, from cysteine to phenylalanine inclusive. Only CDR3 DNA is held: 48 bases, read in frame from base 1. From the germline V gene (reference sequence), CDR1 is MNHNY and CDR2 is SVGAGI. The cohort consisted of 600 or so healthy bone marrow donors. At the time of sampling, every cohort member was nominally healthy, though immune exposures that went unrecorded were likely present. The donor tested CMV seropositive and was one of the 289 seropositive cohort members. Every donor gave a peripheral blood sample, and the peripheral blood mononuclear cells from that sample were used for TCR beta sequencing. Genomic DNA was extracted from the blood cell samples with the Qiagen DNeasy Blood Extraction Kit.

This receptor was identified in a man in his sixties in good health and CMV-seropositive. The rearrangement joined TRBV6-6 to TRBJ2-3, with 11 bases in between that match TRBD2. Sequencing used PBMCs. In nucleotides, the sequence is TGTGCCAGCAGTTTCTTAGCGGGGGGGGGAGCAGATACGCAGTATTTT. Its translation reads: CASSFLAGGGADTQYF.